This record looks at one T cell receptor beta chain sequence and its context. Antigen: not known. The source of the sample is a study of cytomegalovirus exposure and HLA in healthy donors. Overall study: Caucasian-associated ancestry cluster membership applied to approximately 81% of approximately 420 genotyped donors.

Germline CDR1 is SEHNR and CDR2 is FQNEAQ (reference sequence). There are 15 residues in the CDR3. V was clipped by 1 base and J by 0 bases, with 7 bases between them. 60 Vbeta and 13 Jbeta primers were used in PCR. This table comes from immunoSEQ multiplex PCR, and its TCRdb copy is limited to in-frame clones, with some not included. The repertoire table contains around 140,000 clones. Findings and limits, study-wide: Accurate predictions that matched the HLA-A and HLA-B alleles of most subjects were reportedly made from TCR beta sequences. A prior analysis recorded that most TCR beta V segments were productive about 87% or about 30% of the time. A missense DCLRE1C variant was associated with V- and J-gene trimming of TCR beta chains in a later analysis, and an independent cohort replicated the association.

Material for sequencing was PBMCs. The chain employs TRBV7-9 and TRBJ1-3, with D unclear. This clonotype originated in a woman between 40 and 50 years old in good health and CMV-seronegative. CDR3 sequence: CASSLGQISGNTIYF. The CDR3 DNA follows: TGTGCCAGCAGCTTAGGTCAGATCTCTGGAAACACCATATATTTT. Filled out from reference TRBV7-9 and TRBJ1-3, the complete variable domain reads DTGVSQNPRHKITKRGQNVTFRCDPISEHNRLYWYRQTLGQGPEFLTYFQNEAQLEKSRLLSDRFSAERPKGSFSTLEIQRTEQGDSAMYLCASSLGQISGNTIYFGEGSWLTVV.